Sequencing of this T cell receptor beta chain was carried out in a study of cytomegalovirus exposure and HLA in healthy donors. As concerns this clone: Its specificity is unknown.

Study-wide results and limits: There was a cluster of highly shared sequence variants that was likely a sequencing artifact. In an earlier analysis, most TCR beta V segments were productive about 87% or about 30% of the time.

Primers: 60 Vbeta forward and 13 Jbeta reverse. Profiled with immunoSEQ multiplex PCR; TCRdb holds only in-frame clones, not every one. Among about 83,000 clones listed, just over 70% were seen once. V gave up 2 bases and J gave up 0 bases, with 8 bases separating them. Germline lookup yields CDR1 MDHEN and CDR2 SYDVKM. The CDR3 sequence is 14 residues long. Samples came from healthy bone marrow donors. This chain uses TRBV28 with TRBJ2-7; weak D call: TRBD2 (6 bases). The sequenced sample consisted of PBMCs. The sequence came from a man between 60 and 75 years old in good health and CMV-seronegative. The CDR3 reads CASSLLGGSYEQYF. The CDR3 DNA reads as TGTGCCAGCAGTTTACTGGGAGGCTCCTACGAGCAGTACTTC.